This T cell receptor beta chain comes out of a study of blood T cells in healthy people across ages. The authors isolated at least 6.5 million PBMCs per sample. Samples each yielded at least 6 micrograms of total RNA. The CDR3 has 16 residues. The germline gives CDR1 PRHDT, CDR2 FYEKMQ (reference sequence). With 2 bases removed from V and 1 base from J, the gap between germline ends came to 14 bases. This clonotype was detected only once. Its antigen is as yet unknown. Primed by a sample-barcoded 5' primer and a J-beta primer mix, a second PCR proceeded for about 6 to 12 cycles. TCRdb redid the calling of the 5' RACE reads with MiXCR, one entry per CDR3 protein. Among about 640,000 distinct CDR3 sequences listed, approximately 59% were seen once. Findings and limits, study-wide: Estimates of total diversity, which came from one million sequenced T cells, were considered to be underestimates.

The V gene is TRBV13, the J gene TRBJ2-5; D remains ambiguous. What was sequenced was blood. The receptor was derived from a man between 60 and 70 years old in good health. The CDR3 bases are TGTGCCAGCAGCTTAATGAGTAGCTCCCCCCAAGAGACCCAGTACTTC. Translation gives CASSLMSSSPQETQYF.